The 20 T cell receptor beta chains listed next were all sequenced from one sample in a study of cytomegalovirus exposure and HLA in healthy donors. Researchers ran the PCR with 60 Vbeta and 13 Jbeta primers. Data came from immunoSEQ multiplex PCR; TCRdb stores just in-frame clones and leaves some out. The sample holds about 170,000 clones, about 59% seen once. The specimen sequenced was PBMCs. Receptors were obtained from a man aged 35-49 years in good health and CMV-seronegative.

The DNA for the CDR3 is TGCGCCAGCAGCGATGGACAGGGGAATTTGAGTGAGCAGTTCTTC. It is translated as CASSDGQGNLSEQFF. The rearrangement joins TRBV5-1 to TRBJ2-1, with 9 nucleotides matching TRBD1. Germline V gene sequence: CDR1 SGHRS, CDR2 YFSETQ. V was clipped by 4 bases and J by 9 bases; unmatched bases: 11. CDR3 length: 15 residues.

This rearrangement joins TRBV19 to TRBJ1-2; D call uncertain. Per the germline V gene, CDR1 is LNHDA and CDR2 is SQIVND (reference sequence). The ends were cut back, 0 bases at V and 2 bases at J, with 10 bases in the middle. CDR3 size: 15 residues. CDR3: CASSIDLGLNYGYTF. CDR3 bases: TGTGCCAGTAGTATAGATCTTGGACTGAACTATGGCTACACCTTC.

The rearrangement joins TRBV7-2 to TRBJ2-1, with 7 bases lining up with TRBD1. V was pared by 5 bases and J by 7 bases, with 5 bases of the junction left unmatched. This CDR3 has 13 amino acids. Germline CDR1 reads SGHTA; CDR2 reads FQGNSA. The CDR3 loop is CASSSYRGNEQFF. The CDR3 DNA follows: TGTGCCAGCAGCAGCTACAGGGGAAATGAGCAGTTCTTC.

The V and J genes are TRBV5-6 and TRBJ2-4; 8 nucleotides line up with TRBD1. Germline loops: CDR1 SGHDT, CDR2 YYEEEE. This CDR3 has 14 amino acids. V gave up 2 bases and J gave up 6 bases; unmatched junction bases: 4. The CDR3 is CASSFQGAGNIQYF. DNA for the CDR3: TGTGCCAGCAGCTTCCAGGGGGCGGGAAACATTCAGTACTTC.

This clone was seen a handful of times. The J gene is TRBJ2-7, the V gene TRBV5-1; D might be TRBD2 (5 bases). This CDR3 is built from 15 residues. The V and J ends lost 4 bases and 5 bases respectively, with 19 bases between them. Looked up from germline, CDR1 is SGHRS and CDR2 is YFSETQ. The CDR3 DNA reads as TGCGCCAGCAGCCGGTCCATCCCCGGAGGCAACGAGCAGTACTTC. This translates into CASSRSIPGGNEQYF. Full variable domain (rest looked up from reference TRBV5-1 and TRBJ2-7): KAGVTQTPRYLIKTRGQQVTLSCSPISGHRSVSWYQQTPGQGLQFLFEYFSETQRNKGNFPGRFSGRQFSNSRSEMNVSTLELGDSALYLCASSRSIPGGNEQYFGPGTRLTVT.

For this clone: The same CDR3 also results from other DNA sequences found in this sample. CDR3 DNA sequence: TGTGCCAGCAGTAGGACAGGACCCCGAGGCTACACCTTC. Encoded protein: CASSRTGPRGYTF. The chain links TRBV28 to TRBJ1-2; 7 nucleotides match TRBD1. The V segment lost 5 bases and the J segment 8 bases; nucleotides outside the gene matches: 8. Germline V gene lookup returns CDR1 MDHEN and CDR2 SYDVKM. The CDR3 is 13 amino acids.

The chain combines TRBV7-9 with TRBJ1-6; perhaps TRBD1 as D (6 bases). The ends were cut back, 5 bases at V and 13 bases at J, with 21 bases in the middle. This CDR3 contains 15 residues. CDR1 is SEHNR, CDR2 FQNEAQ, per germline (reference sequence). Here the CDR3 DNA reads TGTGCCAGCAGCCTGGACAGTTCCCCCGTGGGGCCCCTCCACTTT. Protein: CASSLDSSPVGPLHF. Combining the CDR3 with reference TRBV7-9 and TRBJ1-6 gives the whole variable domain DTGVSQNPRHKITKRGQNVTFRCDPISEHNRLYWYRQTLGQGPEFLTYFQNEAQLEKSRLLSDRFSAERPKGSFSTLEIQRTEQGDSAMYLCASSLDSSPVGPLHFGNGTRLTVT.

The V gene is TRBV7-2, the J gene TRBJ2-2, with 12 nucleotides matching TRBD2. The CDR3 covers 16 residues. V lost 5 bases and J lost 8; bases outside the gene matches: 9. Germline V CDR1 and CDR2: SGHTA, FQGNSA. The CDR3 loop is CASSPRLAGVRGELFF. As DNA, the CDR3 is TGTGCCAGCAGCCCACGACTAGCGGGAGTTCGGGGGGAGCTGTTTTTT.

V usage is TRBV4-1 and J usage is TRBJ2-5; D gene uncertain. This CDR3 has 13 residues. Germline V gene lookup returns CDR1 MGHRA and CDR2 YSYEKL. V lost 1 base, J lost 4 bases, and 7 bases lay in between. The CDR3 sequence is CASSQVLVETQYF. The CDR3 DNA is TGCGCCAGCAGCCAAGTATTAGTAGAGACCCAGTACTTC.

This clone was observed a single time. The chain combines TRBV5-4 with TRBJ2-3; tentative D call: TRBD1 (5 bases). The germline V and J ends were trimmed by 0 bases and 2 bases, with 7 bases remaining between them. Germline V CDR1 and CDR2: SGHNT, YYREEE (reference sequence). This CDR3 is 14 amino acids long. CDR3 bases: TGTGCCAGCAGCTTGGGACAGTCCACAGATACGCAGTATTTT. Translation gives CASSLGQSTDTQYF.

This clone was recorded only once. This CDR3 reads CASSSGEEGLQETQYF. The CDR3 DNA follows: TGTGCCAGCAGTTCTGGGGAGGAGGGGCTTCAGGAGACCCAGTACTTC. The chain couples TRBV6-5 to TRBJ2-5, with a weak D call TRBD2 (6 bases). Germline CDR1 and CDR2: MNHEY and SVGAGI. V shed 4 bases and J shed 5 bases, with 20 bases lying between them. The CDR3 length is 16 residues.

The chain joins TRBV11-2 to TRBJ1-1; D is perhaps TRBD1 (5 bases). CDR3 size: 12 residues. Trimming removed 1 base at V and 7 bases at J, with 7 bases between. CDR1 is SGHAT, CDR2 FQNNGV, per germline. CDR3: CASSLAGGEAFF. As DNA, the CDR3 is TGTGCCAGCAGCTTAGCCGGGGGTGAAGCTTTCTTT.

This clone was seen more than once but under ten times. The chain is built from TRBV19 and TRBJ2-2, with 8 bases fitting TRBD1. The germline gives CDR1 LNHDA, CDR2 SQIVND (reference sequence). The CDR3 loop spans 16 amino acids. J lost 1 base, V lost 5 bases, and 6 bases had no gene match. The CDR3 spells CASSLSGTGNTGELFF. CDR3 nucleotides: TGTGCCAGTAGTTTGTCTGGGACAGGGAACACCGGGGAGCTGTTTTTT.

V is TRBV5-4 and J is TRBJ2-7, with 8 bases identical to TRBD1. CDR1 SGHNT and CDR2 YYREEE come from the germline V gene (reference sequence). The CDR3 spans 15 residues. Unmatched junction bases numbered 9, after V lost 3 bases and J lost 4 bases. The CDR3 here is CASSSGGPPHYEQYF. The CDR3 DNA reads as TGTGCCAGCAGCTCAGGGGGCCCGCCCCATTACGAGCAGTACTTC.

The chain couples TRBV25-1 to TRBJ2-3; 10 bases are a match to TRBD2. The CDR3 is 18 amino acids. Germline trimming cut 6 bases from V and 2 bases from J; bases unmatched to any gene: 14. Germline lookup yields CDR1 MGHDK and CDR2 SYGVNS. CDR3 protein: CASSPTLAGLANTDTQYF. The CDR3 DNA follows: TGTGCCAGCAGCCCTACCCTCGCGGGACTAGCGAACACAGATACGCAGTATTTT.

This clone was counted between two and nine times. The chain has TRBV5-1 and TRBJ2-2; 9 positions match TRBD1. Trimming removed 4 bases from V and 3 bases from J; junction bases left unmatched: 4. This CDR3 contains 15 residues. From germline, CDR1 is SGHRS and CDR2 YFSETQ. The CDR3 protein is CASSPRDRDTGELFF. The CDR3, as DNA: TGCGCCAGCAGCCCCCGGGACAGGGACACCGGGGAGCTGTTTTTT.

The chain combines TRBV5-1 with TRBJ1-3; D is ambiguous. Germline values: CDR1 SGHRS, CDR2 YFSETQ. The V gene lost 9 bases and the J gene lost 1 base, with 11 bases spanning the gap. The CDR3 has 13 amino acids. The DNA of the CDR3 is TGCGCCACCGCGTTAAATTCTGGAAACACCATATATTTT. As protein: CATALNSGNTIYF.

The gene calls are TRBV7-2 and TRBJ1-4; TRBD1 agrees at 10 bases. This CDR3 comprises 15 residues. Looked up from germline, CDR1 is SGHTA and CDR2 is FQGNSA. V trimming: 0 bases; J trimming: 6 bases; junction bases outside the gene matches: 1. In DNA form, the CDR3 reads TGTGCCAGCAGCTTAGCCGGGACAGGGGATGAAAAACTGTTTTTT. The encoded protein is CASSLAGTGDEKLFF.

The table lists this clone with a few counts. An end of the junction does not agree with germline; a read error may underlie this. V is TRBV7-2 and J is TRBJ2-2; TRBD2 aligns across 11 bases. The germline gives CDR1 SGHTA, CDR2 FQGNSA. This CDR3 is built from 16 residues. This CDR3 reads CASRLAGGWNTGELFF. The CDR3 DNA reads TGTGCCAGCAGATTAGCGGGGGGGTGGAACACCGGGGAGCTGTTTTTT. The full variable domain, in which reference TRBV7-2 and TRBJ2-2 provide the parts outside the CDR3, is GAGVSQSPSNKVTEKGKDVELRCDPISGHTALYWYRQSLGQGLEFLIYFQGNSAPDKSGLPSDRFSAERTGGSVSTLTIQRTQQEDSAVYLCASRLAGGWNTGELFFGEGSRLTVL.

The CDR3: CASSFVLVSTDTQYF. The CDR3 DNA follows: TGTGCCAGCAGTTTCGTTTTAGTGAGTACAGATACGCAGTATTTT. V is TRBV28 and J is TRBJ2-3; no firm D call. The germline V gene has CDR1 MDHEN and CDR2 SYDVKM. CDR3 length equals 15 residues. Trimming removed 3 bases from V and 3 bases from J, with 13 bases in between.